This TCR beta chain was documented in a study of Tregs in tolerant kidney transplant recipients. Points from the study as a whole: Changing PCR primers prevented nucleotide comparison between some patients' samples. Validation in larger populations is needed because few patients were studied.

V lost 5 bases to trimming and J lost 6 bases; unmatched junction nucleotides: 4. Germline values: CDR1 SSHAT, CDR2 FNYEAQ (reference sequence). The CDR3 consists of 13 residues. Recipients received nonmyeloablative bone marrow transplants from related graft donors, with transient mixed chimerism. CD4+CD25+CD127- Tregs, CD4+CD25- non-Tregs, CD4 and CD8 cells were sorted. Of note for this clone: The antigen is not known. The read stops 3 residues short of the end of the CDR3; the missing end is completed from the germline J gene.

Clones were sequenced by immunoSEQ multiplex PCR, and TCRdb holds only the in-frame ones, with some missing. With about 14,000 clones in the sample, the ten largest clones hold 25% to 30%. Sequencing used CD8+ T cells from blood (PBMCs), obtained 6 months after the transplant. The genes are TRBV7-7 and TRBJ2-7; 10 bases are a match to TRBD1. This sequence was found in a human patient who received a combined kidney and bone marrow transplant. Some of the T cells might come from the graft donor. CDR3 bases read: TGTGCCAGCAGCGCGGGACAGGGGACCGAG. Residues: CASSAGQGTE. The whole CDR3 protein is CASSAGQGTEQYF.